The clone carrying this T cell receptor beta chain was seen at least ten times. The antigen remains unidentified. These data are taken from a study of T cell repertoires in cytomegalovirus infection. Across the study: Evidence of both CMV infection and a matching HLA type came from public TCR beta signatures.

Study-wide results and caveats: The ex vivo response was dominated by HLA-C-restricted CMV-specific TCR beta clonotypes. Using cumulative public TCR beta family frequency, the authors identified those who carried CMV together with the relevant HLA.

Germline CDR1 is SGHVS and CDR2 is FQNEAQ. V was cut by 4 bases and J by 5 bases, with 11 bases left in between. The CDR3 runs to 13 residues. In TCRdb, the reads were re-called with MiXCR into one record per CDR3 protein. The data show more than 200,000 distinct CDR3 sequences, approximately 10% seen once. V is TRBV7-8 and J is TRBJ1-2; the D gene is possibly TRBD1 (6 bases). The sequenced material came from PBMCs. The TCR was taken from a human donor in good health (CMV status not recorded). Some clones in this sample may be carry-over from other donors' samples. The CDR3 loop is CASSSLGTYGYTF. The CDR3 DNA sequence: TGTGCCAGCAGCTCCCTCGGGACATATGGCTACACCTTC.